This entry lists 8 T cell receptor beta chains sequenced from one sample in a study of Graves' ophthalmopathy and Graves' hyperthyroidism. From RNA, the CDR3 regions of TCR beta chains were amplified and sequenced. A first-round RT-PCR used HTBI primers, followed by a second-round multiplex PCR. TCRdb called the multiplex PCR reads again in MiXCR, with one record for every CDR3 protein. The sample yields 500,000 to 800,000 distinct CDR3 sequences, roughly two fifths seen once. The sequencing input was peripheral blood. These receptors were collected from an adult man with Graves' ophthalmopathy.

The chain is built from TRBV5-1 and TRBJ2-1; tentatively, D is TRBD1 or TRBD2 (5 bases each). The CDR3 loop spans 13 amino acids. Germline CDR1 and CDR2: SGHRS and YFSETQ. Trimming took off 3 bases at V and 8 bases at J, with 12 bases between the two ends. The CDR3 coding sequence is TGCGCCAGCAGCTCGGGACCTCAAGATGAGCAGTTCTTC. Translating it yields CASSSGPQDEQFF.

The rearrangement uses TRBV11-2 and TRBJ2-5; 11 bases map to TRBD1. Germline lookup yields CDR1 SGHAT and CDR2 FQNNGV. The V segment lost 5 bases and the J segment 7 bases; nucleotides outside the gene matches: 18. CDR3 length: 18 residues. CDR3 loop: CASSPRRRDRGFYGTQYF. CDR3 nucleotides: TGTGCCAGCAGCCCACGTCGCCGGGACAGGGGGTTTTATGGGACCCAGTACTTC.

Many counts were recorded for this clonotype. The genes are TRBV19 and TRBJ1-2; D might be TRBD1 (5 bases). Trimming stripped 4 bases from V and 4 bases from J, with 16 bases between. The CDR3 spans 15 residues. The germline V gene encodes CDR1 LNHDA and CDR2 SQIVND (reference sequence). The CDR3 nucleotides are TGTGCCAGTAGTAAAGGTCGGCAGGGAAGCTATGGCTACACCTTC. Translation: CASSKGRQGSYGYTF.

DNA for the CDR3: TGTGCCAGCAGAGGACTAGCGGGGGGTGACTACGAGCAGTACTTC. It specifies CASRGLAGGDYEQYF. The chain links TRBV10-3 to TRBJ2-7; 14 bases line up with TRBD2. The J segment lost 3 bases and the V segment lost 10 bases, leaving 8 bases of the junction unmatched. CDR1 ENHRY and CDR2 SYGVKD come from the germline V gene. The CDR3 is made up of 15 amino acids.

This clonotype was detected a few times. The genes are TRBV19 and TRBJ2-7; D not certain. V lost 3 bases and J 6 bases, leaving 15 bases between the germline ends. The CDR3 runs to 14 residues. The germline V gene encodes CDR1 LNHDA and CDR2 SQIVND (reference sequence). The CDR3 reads CASSITLVGGEQYF. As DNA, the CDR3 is TGTGCCAGTAGTATTACCTTGGTGGGTGGCGAGCAGTACTTC.

The DNA for the CDR3 is TGTGCCAGCAGCCGCCCCCGCGGGACAGGGGGGGCTGGAAACACCATATATTTT. Protein product: CASSRPRGTGGAGNTIYF. The chain uses TRBV7-7 and TRBJ1-3; 11 bases align to TRBD1. The germline V gene encodes CDR1 SSHAT and CDR2 FNYEAQ (reference sequence). With V trimmed by 5 bases and J by 2 bases, 11 bases remained unmatched. There are 18 residues in the CDR3.

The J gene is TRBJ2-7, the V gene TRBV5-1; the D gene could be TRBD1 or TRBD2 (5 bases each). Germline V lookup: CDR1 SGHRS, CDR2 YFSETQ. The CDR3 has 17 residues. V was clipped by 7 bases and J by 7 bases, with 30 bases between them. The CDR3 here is CASRTTSSGTDFEEQYF. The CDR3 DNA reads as TGCGCCAGCCGAACAACATCCTCCGGGACCGACTTCGAAGAGCAGTACTTC.

The CDR3 coding sequence is TGCAGCGTTGATGTGGCCGGGACAGCAGATACGCAGTATTTT. This codes for CSVDVAGTADTQYF. The chain has TRBV29-1 and TRBJ2-3, with 7 positions matching TRBD1. The CDR3 extends over 14 amino acids. Germline V gene sequence: CDR1 SQVTM, CDR2 ANQGSEA. Trimming removed 3 bases from V and 4 bases from J; junction bases left unmatched: 7.